Shown below are 18 T cell receptor beta chains from a single sample sequenced in a study of blood T cell repertoires in COVID-19. Sequencing used immunoSEQ multiplex PCR; TCRdb keeps in-frame clones, though not all of them. The sample lists some 360,000 clones, almost 90% occurring once. The sample consisted of PBMCs or T cells enriched from blood (not recorded which). The origin of the receptors is a woman under 40 who had been exposed to COVID-19.

This chain joins TRBV5-8 and TRBJ2-7, with TRBD1 matching 8 bases. Trimming took 4 bases from V and 3 from J; bases not matched to a gene: 6. CDR3 length: 14 amino acids. Germline V gene data show CDR1 as SGHTS and CDR2 as YDEGEE. CDR3 coding DNA: TGTGCCAGCAGCGGCCGGGACAGGAGCTACGAGCAGTACTTC. Translating gives CASSGRDRSYEQYF.

In this sample, this clone turned up once. The chain has TRBV6-5 and TRBJ2-2; TRBD1 is a possible D gene (5 bases). The V and J ends lost 2 bases and 6 bases respectively, with 16 bases between them. In germline, CDR1 is MNHEY, CDR2 SVGAGI. The CDR3 spans 16 residues. CDR3: CASSYDSLTSSGELFF. The CDR3 nucleotides read TGTGCCAGCAGTTACGACAGTTTGACGTCCTCCGGGGAGCTGTTTTTT.

As to this clone: The junction differs from germline at one of its ends, possibly a read error. The chain employs TRBV7-7 and TRBJ2-2; 9 bases map to TRBD1. CDR1 is SSHAT, CDR2 FNYEAQ, per germline (reference sequence). This CDR3 spans 18 amino acids. DNA of the CDR3: TGTGCCAGCAGCGTAGCGAGCACCGGGACAGGGTTCGGCGGGGAGCTGTTTTTT. Its translation: CASSVASTGTGFGGELFF.

This clone was counted once. The chain couples TRBV30 to TRBJ1-2, with D tentatively TRBD1 (6 bases). The CDR3 consists of 12 residues. V was trimmed by 5 bases and J by 4 bases, leaving 11 bases between them. The germline CDR1 and CDR2 sequences are GTSNPN and SVGIG (reference sequence). CDR3 amino acids: CAWATGSYGYTF. The CDR3 coding sequence is TGTGCCTGGGCCACAGGGTCCTATGGCTACACCTTC.

The V and J genes are TRBV5-1 and TRBJ2-7; D is ambiguous. In germline, CDR1 is SGHRS, CDR2 YFSETQ. This CDR3 is built from 13 residues. V dropped 6 bases and J dropped 4 bases, with 14 bases sitting between them. The CDR3 protein is CASIDPGNYEQYF. The CDR3 region has the DNA TGCGCCAGCATTGACCCAGGCAATTACGAGCAGTACTTC.

The chain links TRBV27 to TRBJ1-1; 7 bases line up with TRBD1. This CDR3 spans 15 amino acids. J was trimmed by 0 bases and V by 5 bases; bases with no gene match: 6. CDR1 and CDR2 from the germline V gene are MNHEY and SMNVEV (reference sequence). The CDR3 DNA is TGTGCCAGCAGTACAGACAGGGTTATGAACACTGAAGCTTTCTTT. Amino acid sequence: CASSTDRVMNTEAFF.

The gene calls are TRBV6-5 and TRBJ2-7, with D perhaps matching TRBD1 (6 bases). V was trimmed by 2 bases and J by 4 bases, leaving 15 bases between them. The length of the CDR3 is 15 residues. Per the germline V gene, CDR1 is MNHEY and CDR2 is SVGAGI. The CDR3 DNA is TGTGCCAGCAGTTACAGTCAGGGGACGGGGTACGAGCAGTACTTC. Translation gives CASSYSQGTGYEQYF.

In this sample, this clone turned up many times. The chain employs TRBV7-3 and TRBJ2-2; 10 nucleotides agree with TRBD2. The germline V gene has CDR1 SGHTA and CDR2 FQGTGA. V trimming: 3 bases; J trimming: 5 bases; junction bases outside the gene matches: 3. The CDR3 contains 15 residues. CDR3 sequence: CASSFPTSGTGELFF. CDR3 DNA sequence: TGTGCCAGCAGCTTCCCGACTAGCGGGACCGGGGAGCTGTTTTTT.

The chain combines TRBV5-5 with TRBJ2-7; TRBD1 agrees at 8 bases. The CDR3 loop spans 14 amino acids. Germline CDR1 and CDR2: SGHKS and YYEKEE (reference sequence). Trimming removed 3 bases from V and 2 bases from J; junction bases left unmatched: 4. The DNA of the CDR3 is TGTGCCAGCAGCTCACAGGGGGGTGCCTACGAGCAGTACTTC. This gives the protein CASSSQGGAYEQYF.

V gene TRBV7-2 combines with J gene TRBJ2-7, with 9 bases that match TRBD1. The ends lost 5 bases at V and 4 bases at J; junction bases unmatched: 9. CDR1 and CDR2 (germline): SGHTA, FQGNSA. The CDR3 loop spans 15 amino acids. The DNA of the CDR3 is TGTGCCAGCAGCCTTACAGGGGGCGGTCTTTACGAGCAGTACTTC. It specifies CASSLTGGGLYEQYF.

The J gene is TRBJ1-2, the V gene TRBV6-5; the D gene is possibly TRBD1 (6 bases). Between the trimmed V and J ends, which lost 0 bases and 8 bases, there was a span of 16 bases. This CDR3 region has 15 residues. Germline CDR1 MNHEY, CDR2 SVGAGI. CDR3 sequence: CASSYSTVGGRGYTF. The CDR3 nucleotides are TGTGCCAGCAGTTACTCGACGGTTGGGGGCCGGGGCTACACCTTC.

The genes are TRBV12-3 or TRBV12-4 and TRBJ2-1; D gene uncertain. The CDR3 length is 11 residues. The V and J ends lost 2 bases and 10 bases respectively, with 6 bases between them. Here the CDR3 DNA reads TGTGCCAGCAGTTTATATGGCGAGCAGTTCTTC. Residues: CASSLYGEQFF.

The chain recombines TRBV7-9 with TRBJ2-7; D is uncertain. The germline V gene has CDR1 SEHNR and CDR2 FQNEAQ (reference sequence). V lost 2 bases and J 3 bases, leaving 2 bases between the germline ends. This CDR3 has 11 amino acids. The DNA of the CDR3 is TGTGCCAGCAGCTTACTCTACGAGCAGTACTTC. Protein: CASSLLYEQYF.

The genes are TRBV7-9 and TRBJ1-1; D gene unclear. The CDR3 has 14 amino acids. The ends were cut back, 1 base at V and 5 bases at J, with 11 bases in the middle. CDR1 and CDR2 from the germline V gene are SEHNR and FQNEAQ (reference sequence). CDR3 DNA: TGTGCCAGCAGCTTAGTGAGGGAAGGTACTGAAGCTTTCTTT. This sequence encodes CASSLVREGTEAFF.

The gene calls are TRBV18 and TRBJ2-1, with 8 bases matching TRBD1. This CDR3 is built from 15 residues. Germline CDR1 is KGHSH and CDR2 is LQKENI. V lost 0 bases, J lost 2 bases, and 0 bases stayed unmatched. As DNA, the CDR3 is TGTGCCAGCTCACCACCGGGACAGGCCTACAATGAGCAGTTCTTC. It encodes CASSPPGQAYNEQFF.

This sequence joins TRBV28 and TRBJ2-7, with no clear D. From germline, CDR1 is MDHEN and CDR2 SYDVKM. The CDR3 has 12 residues. The V gene lost 2 bases and the J gene lost 4 bases, with 6 bases spanning the gap. DNA for the CDR3: TGTGCCAGCAGTTTAATCCCTTACGAGCAGTACTTC. The encoded protein is CASSLIPYEQYF.

The V and J genes are TRBV6-2 or TRBV6-3 and TRBJ2-3; the match to TRBD1 covers 9 bases. V shed 0 bases, J shed 4 bases, and the junction held 5 bases outside the gene matches. The CDR3 runs 16 residues. In germline, CDR1 is MNHEY, CDR2 SVGEGT. The CDR3 nucleotides read TGTGCCAGCAGTTACTCGGAGACAGGGGGACCAGATACGCAGTATTTT. Translated, it gives CASSYSETGGPDTQYF.

This sequence joins TRBV29-1 and TRBJ2-2, with D possibly matching TRBD2 (6 bases). CDR3 length: 14 amino acids. V was pared by 7 bases and J by 0 bases, with 12 bases between. Germline CDR1 and CDR2: SQVTM and ANQGSEA. The CDR3 sequence: CSAGGTANTGELFF. CDR3 nucleotide sequence: TGCAGCGCTGGGGGGACTGCGAACACCGGGGAGCTGTTTTTT.